Listed below are T cell receptor beta chains from one sample, sequenced in a study of post-analysis software for immune sequencing data. TCRdb reprocessed the PCR reads with MiXCR, giving one entry per CDR3 protein. This table has under 650,000 distinct CDR3 sequences, around 44% appearing once. The specimen was blood. All receptors derive from a girl aged 10 to 17 with multiple sclerosis. Each CDR3 is given with its conserved first and last residue. A D gene is named only where the DNA matches it firmly. Size is stated for part of the rows, as once, few or many counts, or as a class when the clone is expanded.

d_call	v_call	clone_size	j_call	cdr3_aa	cdr3_nt
NA	TRBV12-3/TRBV12-4	once	TRBJ1-2	CASSRSTVGYGYTF	TGTGCCAGCAGTCGCAGTACGGTAGGATATGGCTACACCTTC
NA	TRBV6-4	NA	TRBJ2-7	CASSDSELEVYKQYF	TGTGCCAGCAGTGACTCGGAACTGGAGGTATACAAGCAGTACTTC
TRBD1	TRBV25-1	NA	TRBJ2-4	CASSETGQGNIQYF	TGTGCCAGCAGTGAAACGGGACAGGGTAACATTCAGTACTTC
NA	TRBV10-3	NA	TRBJ2-1	CAISESRQGRLFF	TGTGCCATCAGTGAGTCAAGACAAGGTCGACTGTTCTTC
NA	TRBV5-1	NA	TRBJ2-1	CASSSARGGNEQFF	TGCGCCAGCAGCTCTGCCAGGGGAGGCAATGAGCAGTTCTTC
NA	TRBV12-3/TRBV12-4	NA	TRBJ2-3	CASSPSRVIADAEYF	TGTGCCAGCAGCCCCTCAAGGGTCATCGCAGATGCGGAGTATTTT
NA	TRBV6-6	NA	TRBJ1-1	CVSKREGRRDTEAFF	TGTGTCAGCAAACGGGAGGGGCGCAGGGACACTGAAGCTTTCTTT
NA	TRBV9	NA	TRBJ1-1	CASSPPGINTEAFF	TGTGCCAGCAGCCCGCCAGGGATCAACACTGAAGCTTTCTTT
TRBD2	TRBV4-1	NA	TRBJ2-1	CASSAPGTSQRNEQFF	TGCGCCAGCAGCGCCCCCGGGACTAGCCAGCGGAATGAGCAGTTCTTC
TRBD1	TRBV29-1	NA	TRBJ1-4	CSVGRTGVGEKLFF	TGCAGCGTTGGTAGGACAGGCGTGGGCGAAAAACTGTTTTTT
NA	TRBV12-3/TRBV12-4	NA	TRBJ1-1	CASSLSKNTEAFF	TGTGCCAGCAGTTTATCCAAGAACACTGAAGCTTTCTTT
TRBD2	TRBV11-2	NA	TRBJ2-1	CASGTSGYNEQFF	TGTGCCAGCGGGACTAGCGGATACAATGAGCAGTTCTTC